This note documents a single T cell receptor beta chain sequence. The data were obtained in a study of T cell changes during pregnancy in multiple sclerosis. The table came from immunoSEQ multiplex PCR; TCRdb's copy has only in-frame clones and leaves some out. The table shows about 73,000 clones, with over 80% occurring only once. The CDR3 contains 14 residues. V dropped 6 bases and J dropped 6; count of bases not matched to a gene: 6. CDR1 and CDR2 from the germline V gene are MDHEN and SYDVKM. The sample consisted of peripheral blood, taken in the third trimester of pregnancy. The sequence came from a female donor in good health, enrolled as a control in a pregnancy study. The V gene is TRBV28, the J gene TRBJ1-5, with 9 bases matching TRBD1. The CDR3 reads CASRDTGGSQPQHF. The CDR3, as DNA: TGTGCCAGCAGAGATACAGGGGGCAGTCAGCCCCAGCATTTT.